These T cell receptor beta chains were read from a single sample in a study of blood T cells in healthy people across ages. TCRdb fed the 5' RACE reads into MiXCR, producing one record per CDR3 protein. The repertoire has about 1,600,000 distinct CDR3 sequences, around 42% of them found once; the top ten carry under 8%. Sequenced: blood. These receptors originate from a woman younger than 35 in good health. Each CDR3 is given with its conserved first and last residue. D genes are given only for firm matches. Size is omitted from some rows. Given values are once, few, many or a class for expanded clones.

TRBV7-9	TRBJ1-2	few	-	TGTGCCAGCAGCCCAACGGGGACGGGCAGCCTATATGGCTACACCTTC	CASSPTGTGSLYGYTF
TRBV7-8	TRBJ2-3	-	TRBD2	TGTGCCAGCAGCTTAGTGCAAAGAAGCGGGGGAGTCACAGATACGCAGTATTTT	CASSLVQRSGGVTDTQYF
TRBV6-2/TRBV6-3	TRBJ2-1	-	TRBD2	TGTGCCAGCAGTCCTTTAGCGGGAGACTCCTACAATGAGCAGTTCTTC	CASSPLAGDSYNEQFF
TRBV5-1	TRBJ2-7	few	TRBD2	TGCGCCAGCAGCTTTCAGGGAGGGTCCTACGAGCAGTACTTC	CASSFQGGSYEQYF
TRBV7-2	TRBJ2-5	-	-	TGTGCCAGCAGCTTAGAAGGGACCACCCAAGAGACCCAGTACTTC	CASSLEGTTQETQYF
TRBV5-6	TRBJ1-1	-	-	TGTGCCAGCAGCTTGGGCGACGTGAACACTGAAGCTTTCTTT	CASSLGDVNTEAFF
TRBV2	TRBJ2-7	few	-	TGTGCCAGCAGTACCGACAGTGGACTCTTCTCCTACGAGCAGTACTTC	CASSTDSGLFSYEQYF
TRBV29-1	TRBJ2-7	few	-	TGCAGCACCACTTCGAGCTCCTACAATGAGCAGTACTTC	CSTTSSSYNEQYF
TRBV20-1	TRBJ1-1	-	-	TGCAGTGCCCCCCTATTTTTGAACACTGAAGCTTTCTTT	CSAPLFLNTEAFF
TRBV5-1	TRBJ1-4	-	TRBD1	TGTGCCAGCAGCTGGGACAGGGGTGATACTAATGAAAAACTGTTTTTT	CASSWDRGDTNEKLFF
TRBV9	TRBJ2-7	-	TRBD1	TGTGCCAGCAGCCCAACAGGGGGCGGGAGAGTCTACAATGAGCAGTACTTC	CASSPTGGGRVYNEQYF
TRBV6-5	TRBJ1-5	-	-	TGTGCCAGCAGCCGGACAGTCGGTCAGCCCCAGCATTTT	CASSRTVGQPQHF
TRBV5-1	TRBJ2-1	-	TRBD2	TGCGCCAGCAGCTTAACTAGCGGGACCACCCCCATCTACAATGAGCAGTTCTTC	CASSLTSGTTPIYNEQFF
TRBV29-1	TRBJ1-2	few	TRBD1	TGCAGCGCCTCCCCAGGGGGCGCGGGGAGTGGCTACACCTTC	CSASPGGAGSGYTF
TRBV20-1	TRBJ2-4	-	TRBD1	TGCAGTGCTCCAGGACAGGTAGCCAAAAACATTCAGTACTTC	CSAPGQVAKNIQYF
TRBV10-3	TRBJ2-7	-	TRBD1	TGTGCCATCAGTGAGCCCAGGGGGAGCTCCTACGAGCAGTACTTC	CAISEPRGSSYEQYF
TRBV20-1	TRBJ2-6	-	-	TGCAGTGCTAGAGATAAGAAAGGGAGCCCCCGAGAAGGGGCCAACGTCCTGACTTTC	CSARDKKGSPREGANVLTF
TRBV29-1	TRBJ2-5	-	-	TGCAGCGTGCTGATGCGGACAGAAGAGACCCAGTACTTC	CSVLMRTEETQYF
TRBV28	TRBJ2-6	few	-	TGTGCCAGCAGTTCCCACAACTCTGGGGCCAACGTCCTGACTTTC	CASSSHNSGANVLTF
TRBV6-5	TRBJ1-1	once	-	TGTGCCAGTTACGCCCAGGGAAGGGGCACTGAAGCTTTCTTT	CASYAQGRGTEAFF
TRBV10-3	TRBJ2-7	-	-	TGTGCCATCAGTGAGTCGGGTGGCAGAAACAATGAGCAGTACTTC	CAISESGGRNNEQYF
TRBV20-1	TRBJ1-2	few	TRBD1	TGCAGTGCTAGAGATGGGGCAGGGGGCACTGGCTACACCTTC	CSARDGAGGTGYTF
TRBV6-5	TRBJ2-7	-	-	TGTGCCAGCAGTTCCACCGACGGGTCCTACGAGCAGTACTTC	CASSSTDGSYEQYF
TRBV6-5	TRBJ2-7	-	-	TGTGCCAGCAGTGATGGACCGAGACGCGAGCAGTACTTC	CASSDGPRREQYF
TRBV4-1	TRBJ2-7	few	-	TGCGCCAGCAGCCAAGTCCCCACCGGGCCCAACTACGAGCAGTACTTC	CASSQVPTGPNYEQYF
TRBV27	TRBJ2-7	-	TRBD1	TGTGCCAGCCTCAGCCGGGGACAGGGAGTCGAGCAGTACTTC	CASLSRGQGVEQYF
TRBV15	TRBJ2-5	few	-	TGTGCCACCAGCAGACCACAGGTCGGGACCCAGTACTTC	CATSRPQVGTQYF
TRBV25-1	TRBJ2-1	few	TRBD2	TGTGCCAGCAGTGCGGCACTAGCGGGAAAGAACAATGAGCAGTTCTTC	CASSAALAGKNNEQFF
TRBV6-1	TRBJ2-3	-	-	TGTGCCAGCAGTGAAGAGGCGCAGGGGCTTGGAGATACGCAGTATTTT	CASSEEAQGLGDTQYF
TRBV20-1	TRBJ2-3	-	TRBD2	TGCAGTGCTCCCGTGGGGACTAGCGGGAGCCCAGATACGCAGTATTTT	CSAPVGTSGSPDTQYF
TRBV7-9	TRBJ2-3	few	-	TGTGCCAGCAGCTTAAGGTTTTCCACAGATACGCAGTATTTT	CASSLRFSTDTQYF
TRBV20-1	TRBJ2-1	-	-	TGCAGTGCTAGAGCAACGGGACTCCTCAATGAGCAGTTCTTC	CSARATGLLNEQFF
TRBV20-1	TRBJ1-5	few	TRBD1	TGCAGTGCTAGACCAGACAGGGAGGGTCAGCCCCAGCATTTT	CSARPDREGQPQHF
TRBV27	TRBJ2-5	-	TRBD2	TGTGCCAGCAGTCCGACGGGTCGGAGGGGATTTTTTACCCAGCGGGGGGAGACCCAGTACTTC	CASSPTGRRGFFTQRGETQYF
TRBV20-1	TRBJ1-6	-	-	TGCAGTGCTAGTTCCGGGGGGCGAGATAATTCACCCCTCCACTTT	CSASSGGRDNSPLHF
TRBV20-1	TRBJ2-7	-	-	TGCAGTGCTAGGAGCCCTTCCTCCGGGTCACTCAGCTCCTACGAGCAGTACTTC	CSARSPSSGSLSSYEQYF
TRBV5-1	TRBJ2-1	-	-	TGCGCCAGCGCGCTCTCGTCTGGGGAGAAGGAGCAGTTCTTC	CASALSSGEKEQFF
TRBV3-1	TRBJ2-1	many	TRBD2	TGTGCCAGCAGCCAAGGTCCTAGCGGGAGGGCCGATGAGCAGTTCTTC	CASSQGPSGRADEQFF
TRBV7-6	TRBJ2-7	few	-	TGTGCCAGCAGCTGGGATCGGATCTCCTACGAGCAGTACTTC	CASSWDRISYEQYF
TRBV5-1	TRBJ1-2	few	-	TGCGCCAGCAGCTTGTCACCGGTAATAAAAGTCGATGGCTACACCTTC	CASSLSPVIKVDGYTF
TRBV20-1	TRBJ2-1	-	TRBD2	TGCAGTGGGATGGGACTAGCGGGACTGGTCTCCTACAATGAGCAGTTCTTC	CSGMGLAGLVSYNEQFF
TRBV11-1	TRBJ2-3	few	-	TGTGCCAGCAGCTTAATCGAGGGGGCAGATACGCAGTATTTT	CASSLIEGADTQYF
TRBV28	TRBJ1-3	-	-	TGTGCCAGCAGTTTACAGCTCTCTGGAAACACCATATATTTT	CASSLQLSGNTIYF
TRBV25-1	TRBJ2-5	-	-	TGTGCCAGCAGTGAAGGGGGGACCCAGACCCAGTACTTC	CASSEGGTQTQYF
TRBV29-1	TRBJ2-3	many	-	TGCAGCGTTGCGGGGCCCTCCTTAACGGATACGCAGTATTTT	CSVAGPSLTDTQYF
TRBV13	TRBJ1-1	few	TRBD1	TGTGCCAGCAGCTCAGGGACAGGTTGGGAAGCTTTCTTT	CASSSGTGWEAFF
TRBV5-1	TRBJ2-1	-	-	TGCGCCAGCAGCTTGGGGAAGCGGAGCTCCTACAATGAGCAGTTCTTC	CASSLGKRSSYNEQFF
TRBV2	TRBJ2-1	few	TRBD2	TGTGCCAGCAGCAGCGGGGGGGACAATGAGCAGTTCTTC	CASSSGGDNEQFF
TRBV6-2/TRBV6-3	TRBJ2-7	once	-	TGTGCCAGCAGCCGGCTCGGATCCCAGACCTACGAGCAGTACTTC	CASSRLGSQTYEQYF
TRBV3-1	TRBJ1-1	-	-	TGTGCCAGCAGCCTCGAGGTCACAGGTGCAGCTTTCTTT	CASSLEVTGAAFF
TRBV6-2/TRBV6-3	TRBJ2-2	-	TRBD1	TGTGCCAGCAGTTATCAGGGGGCGACCGGGGAGCTGTTTTTT	CASSYQGATGELFF
TRBV20-1	TRBJ2-7	few	-	TGCAGTGCTAGAGACCCTGGACGGAACTCCTACGAGCAGTACTTC	CSARDPGRNSYEQYF
TRBV20-1	TRBJ2-3	-	-	TGCAGTGCTAGAGATTGGGGCCGATTAGCTAGCACAGATACGCAGTATTTT	CSARDWGRLASTDTQYF
TRBV11-2	TRBJ2-1	-	TRBD1	TGTGCCAGCAGCTTAATGCTAGGACAGGGGAATGAGCAGTTCTTC	CASSLMLGQGNEQFF